This T cell receptor beta chain derives from a study of blood T cell repertoires in COVID-19. Turning to the study itself: Samples came from the United States, Italy and Spain, spanning acute and convalescent COVID-19. Nucleic acid was either cDNA or gDNA, and it came from T cells, B-cell-depleted T cells, or PBMCs.

Generated by immunoSEQ multiplex PCR, the TCRdb table keeps only in-frame clones and is missing some. The sample contains 200,000 to 250,000 clones, 75% to 90% of which appear only once. This clone was recorded once. CDR1 is DFQATT, CDR2 SNEGSKA, per germline (reference sequence). V was trimmed by 7 bases and J by 4 bases, leaving 9 bases between them. The CDR3 covers 11 residues. Seattle's cohort entered during active infection and was followed longitudinally. The sample taken for sequencing was peripheral blood. This clonotype originated in a woman older than 75 with COVID-19, enrolled during active disease. The rearrangement joins TRBV20-1 to TRBJ2-3; possible D gene TRBD2, 7 bases. CDR3 nucleotide sequence: TGCAGTGGGGGGGGCCCAGATACGCAGTATTTT. Protein: CSGGGPDTQYF.